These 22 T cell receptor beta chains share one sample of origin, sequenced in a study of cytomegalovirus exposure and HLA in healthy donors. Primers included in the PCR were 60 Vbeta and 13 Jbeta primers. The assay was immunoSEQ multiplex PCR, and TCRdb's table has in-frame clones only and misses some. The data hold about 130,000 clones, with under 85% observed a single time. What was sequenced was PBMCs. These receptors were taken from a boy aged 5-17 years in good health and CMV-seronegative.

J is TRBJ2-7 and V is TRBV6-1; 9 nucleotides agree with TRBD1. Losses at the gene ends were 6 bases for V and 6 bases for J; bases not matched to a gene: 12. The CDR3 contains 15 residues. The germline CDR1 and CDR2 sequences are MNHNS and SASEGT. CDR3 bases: TGTGCCAGCAGCAGACTGGGACAGGGAAACCTCGAGCAGTACTTC. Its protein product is CASSRLGQGNLEQYF.

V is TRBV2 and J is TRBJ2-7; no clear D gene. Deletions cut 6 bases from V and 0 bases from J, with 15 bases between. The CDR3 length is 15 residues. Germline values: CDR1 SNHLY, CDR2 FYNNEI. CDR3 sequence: CASSSLSTGSYEQYF. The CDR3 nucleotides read TGTGCCAGCAGCTCACTCTCCACGGGCTCCTACGAGCAGTACTTC. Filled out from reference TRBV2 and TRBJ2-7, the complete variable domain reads EPEVTQTPSHQVTQMGQEVILRCVPISNHLYFYWYRQILGQKVEFLVSFYNNEISEKSEIFDDQFSVERPDGSNFTLKIRSTKLEDSAMYFCASSSLSTGSYEQYFGPGTRLTVT.

CDR3 coding DNA: TGTGCCAGCACCTTGACAGGGTGGAACACCATATATTTT. It codes for CASTLTGWNTIYF. The V gene is TRBV11-2, the J gene TRBJ1-3; 7 bases match TRBD1. CDR1 SGHAT and CDR2 FQNNGV come from the germline V gene. V was clipped by 7 bases and J by 7 bases; unmatched bases: 7. The CDR3 is 13 amino acids.

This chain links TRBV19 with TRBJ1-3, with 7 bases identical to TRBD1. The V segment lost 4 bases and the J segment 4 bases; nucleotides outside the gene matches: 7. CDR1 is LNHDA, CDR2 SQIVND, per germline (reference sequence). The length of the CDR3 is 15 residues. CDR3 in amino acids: CASSTTGVEGNTIYF. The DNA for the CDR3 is TGTGCCAGTAGTACCACAGGGGTTGAAGGAAACACCATATATTTT.

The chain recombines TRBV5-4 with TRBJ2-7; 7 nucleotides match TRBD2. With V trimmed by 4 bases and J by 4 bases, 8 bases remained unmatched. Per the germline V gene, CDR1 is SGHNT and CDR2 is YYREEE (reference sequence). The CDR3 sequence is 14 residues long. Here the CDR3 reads CASSAAGVRYEQYF. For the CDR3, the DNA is TGTGCCAGCAGCGCCGCGGGGGTTCGATACGAGCAGTACTTC.

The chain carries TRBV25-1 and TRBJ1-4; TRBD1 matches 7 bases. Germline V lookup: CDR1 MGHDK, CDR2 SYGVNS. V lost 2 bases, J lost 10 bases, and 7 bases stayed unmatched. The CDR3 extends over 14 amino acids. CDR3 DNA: TGTGCCAGCAGTGAAGGGACAGTACCCGGAAAACTGTTTTTT. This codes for CASSEGTVPGKLFF.

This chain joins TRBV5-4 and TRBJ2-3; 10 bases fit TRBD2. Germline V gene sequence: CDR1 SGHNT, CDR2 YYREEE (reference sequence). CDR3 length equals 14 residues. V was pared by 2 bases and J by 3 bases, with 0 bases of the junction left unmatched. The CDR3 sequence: CASSLAGGTDTQYF. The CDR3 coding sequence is TGTGCCAGCAGCTTAGCGGGGGGGACAGATACGCAGTATTTT.

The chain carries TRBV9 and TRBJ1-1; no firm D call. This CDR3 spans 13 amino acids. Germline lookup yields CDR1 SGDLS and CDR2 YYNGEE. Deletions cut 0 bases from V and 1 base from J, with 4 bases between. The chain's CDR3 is CASSVERNTEAFF. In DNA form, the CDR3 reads TGTGCCAGCAGCGTAGAGCGGAACACTGAAGCTTTCTTT.

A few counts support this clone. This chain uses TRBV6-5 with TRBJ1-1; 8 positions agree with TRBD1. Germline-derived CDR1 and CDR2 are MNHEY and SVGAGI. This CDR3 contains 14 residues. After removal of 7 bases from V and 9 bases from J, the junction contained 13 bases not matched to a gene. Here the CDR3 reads CASTPGQGWPKAFF. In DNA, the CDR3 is TGTGCCAGCACCCCCGGACAGGGCTGGCCCAAAGCTTTCTTT.

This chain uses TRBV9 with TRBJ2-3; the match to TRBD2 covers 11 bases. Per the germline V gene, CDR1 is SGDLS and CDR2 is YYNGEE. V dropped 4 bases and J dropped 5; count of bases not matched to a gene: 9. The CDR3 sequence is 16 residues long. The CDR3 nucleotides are TGTGCCAGCAGCCCAAGACTAGCGGGGTGGGTAGATACGCAGTATTTT. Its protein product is CASSPRLAGWVDTQYF. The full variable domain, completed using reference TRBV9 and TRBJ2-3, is DSGVTQTPKHLITATGQRVTLRCSPRSGDLSVYWYQQSLDQGLQFLIQYYNGEERAKGNILERFSAQQFPDLHSELNLSSLELGDSALYFCASSPRLAGWVDTQYFGPGTRLTVL.

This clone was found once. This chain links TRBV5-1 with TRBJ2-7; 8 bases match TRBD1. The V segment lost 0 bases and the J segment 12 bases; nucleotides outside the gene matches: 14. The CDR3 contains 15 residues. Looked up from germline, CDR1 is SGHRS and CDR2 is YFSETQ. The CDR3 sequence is CASSLARTGGMTWYF. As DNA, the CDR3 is TGCGCCAGCAGCTTGGCCCGCACAGGGGGGATGACGTGGTACTTC.

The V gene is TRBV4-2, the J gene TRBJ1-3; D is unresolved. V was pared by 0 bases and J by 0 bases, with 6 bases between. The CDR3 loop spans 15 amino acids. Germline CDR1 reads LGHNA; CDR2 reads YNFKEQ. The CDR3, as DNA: TGTGCCAGCAGCCAAGATAGATTCTCTGGAAACACCATATATTTT. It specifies CASSQDRFSGNTIYF.

This chain's CDR3 is CATSFTGNTIYF. In DNA, the CDR3 is TGTGCCACCAGCTTTACAGGAAACACCATATATTTT. The chain recombines TRBV15 with TRBJ1-3; no firm D call. This CDR3 has 12 amino acids. Trimming took off 5 bases at V and 4 bases at J, with 6 bases between the two ends. From germline, CDR1 is LNHNV and CDR2 YYDKDF (reference sequence).

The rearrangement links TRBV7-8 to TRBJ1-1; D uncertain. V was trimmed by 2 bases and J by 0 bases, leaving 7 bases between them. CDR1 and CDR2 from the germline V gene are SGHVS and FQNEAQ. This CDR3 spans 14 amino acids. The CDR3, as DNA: TGTGCCAGCAGCTTACTCGGGGTGAACACTGAAGCTTTCTTT. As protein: CASSLLGVNTEAFF.

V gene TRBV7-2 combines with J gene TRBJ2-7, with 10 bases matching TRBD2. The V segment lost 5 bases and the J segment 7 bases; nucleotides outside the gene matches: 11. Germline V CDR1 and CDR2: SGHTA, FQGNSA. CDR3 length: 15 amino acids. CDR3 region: CASSPSGSDFGEQYF. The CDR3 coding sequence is TGTGCCAGCAGCCCTAGCGGGAGTGACTTCGGGGAGCAGTACTTC.

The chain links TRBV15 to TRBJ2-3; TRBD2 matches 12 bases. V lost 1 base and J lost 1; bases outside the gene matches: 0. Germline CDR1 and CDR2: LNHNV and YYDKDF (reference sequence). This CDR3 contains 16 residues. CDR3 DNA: TGTGCCACCAGCAGAGGACTAGCGGGGGGCACAGATACGCAGTATTTT. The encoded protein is CATSRGLAGGTDTQYF. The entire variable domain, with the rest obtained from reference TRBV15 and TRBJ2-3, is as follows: DAMVIQNPRYQVTQFGKPVTLSCSQTLNHNVMYWYQQKSSQAPKLLFHYYDKDFNNEADTPDNFQSRRPNTSFCFLDIRSPGLGDTAMYLCATSRGLAGGTDTQYFGPGTRLTVL.

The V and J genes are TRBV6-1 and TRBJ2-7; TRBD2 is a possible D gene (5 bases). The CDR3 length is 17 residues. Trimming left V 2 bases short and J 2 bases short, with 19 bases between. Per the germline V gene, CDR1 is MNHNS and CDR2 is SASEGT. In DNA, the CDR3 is TGTGCCAGCAGTGAAACCTCTCTCCGCTCCGGGGCCTACGAGCAGTACTTC. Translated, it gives CASSETSLRSGAYEQYF.

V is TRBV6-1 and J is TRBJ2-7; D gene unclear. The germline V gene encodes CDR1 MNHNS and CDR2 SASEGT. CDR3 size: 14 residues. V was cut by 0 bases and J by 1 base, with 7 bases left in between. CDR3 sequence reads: CASSEALDSYEQYF. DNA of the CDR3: TGTGCCAGCAGTGAAGCGCTAGATTCCTACGAGCAGTACTTC.

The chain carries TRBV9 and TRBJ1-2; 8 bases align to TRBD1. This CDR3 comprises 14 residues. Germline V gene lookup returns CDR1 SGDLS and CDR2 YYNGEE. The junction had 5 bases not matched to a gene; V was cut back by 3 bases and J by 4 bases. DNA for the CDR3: TGTGCCAGCAGCGCGACAGGGGAGGTCTATGGCTACACCTTC. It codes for CASSATGEVYGYTF.

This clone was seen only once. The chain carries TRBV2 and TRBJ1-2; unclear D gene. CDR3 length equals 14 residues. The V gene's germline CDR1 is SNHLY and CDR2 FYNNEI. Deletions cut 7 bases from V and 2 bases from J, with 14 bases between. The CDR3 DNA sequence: TGTGCCAGCACCCCGCTCCGGGGAAACTATGGCTACACCTTC. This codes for CASTPLRGNYGYTF. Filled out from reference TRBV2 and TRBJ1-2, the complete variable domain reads EPEVTQTPSHQVTQMGQEVILRCVPISNHLYFYWYRQILGQKVEFLVSFYNNEISEKSEIFDDQFSVERPDGSNFTLKIRSTKLEDSAMYFCASTPLRGNYGYTFGSGTRLTVV.

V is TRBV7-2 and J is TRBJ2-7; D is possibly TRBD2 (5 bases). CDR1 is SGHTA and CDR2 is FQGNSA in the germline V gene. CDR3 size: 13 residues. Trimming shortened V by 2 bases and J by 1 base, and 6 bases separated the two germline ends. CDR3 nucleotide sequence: TGTGCCAGCAGCTTACTAGCATCCTACGAGCAGTACTTC. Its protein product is CASSLLASYEQYF.

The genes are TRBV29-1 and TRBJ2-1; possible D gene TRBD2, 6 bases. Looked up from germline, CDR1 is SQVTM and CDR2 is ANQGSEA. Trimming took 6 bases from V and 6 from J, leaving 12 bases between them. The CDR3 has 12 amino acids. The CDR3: CSVRSGGNEQFF. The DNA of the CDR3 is TGCAGCGTGAGGTCCGGGGGCAATGAGCAGTTCTTC.